Reported below is one TCR beta chain. Its antigen is not identified. Patients underwent thyroid surgery, and none had received any treatment before it. CDR3 length equals 14 residues. Germline loops: CDR1 SGHTA, CDR2 FQGTGA. Trimming cost V 0 bases and J 1 base, with 6 bases left between them. This record belongs to a study of metastatic and nonmetastatic thyroid tumors. Background on the study: Peripheral blood and tumor or nodule samples from malignant and benign thyroid patients were compared. Study-level findings and limits: It was reported that TCR beta diversity was significantly higher in malignant thyroid tumors than benign nodules, in blood and tumor.

Original processing notes: Clinicopathological groups of papillary thyroid cancer showed CDR3 differences that were used to build a distant-metastasis classifier. TCRdb reprocessed the PCR reads via MiXCR. These V and J calls rely on TCRdb rather than the paper's analysis. The sample has some 37,000 clones; roughly 20% are singletons. The sample comprised blood. The chain carries TRBV7-3 and TRBJ2-5; no reliable D call. This TCR came from a female donor with papillary thyroid cancer or a benign thyroid nodule (not recorded which). Some clones in this sample may be carry-over from other donors' samples. CDR3 DNA sequence: TGTGCCAGCAGCTTAACGTCGGCCCAAGAGACCCAGTACTTC. It codes for CASSLTSAQETQYF.